A selection of T cell receptor beta chains follows, all from one sample in a study of neoadjuvant nivolumab and ipilimumab in lung cancer. Some clones are missing from TCRdb's copy, which holds only in-frame ones; the method was immunoSEQ multiplex PCR. Here the sample spans about 26,000 clones, 75% to 85% being singletons. The specimen comprised tumor tissue, sampled after neoadjuvant nivolumab, alone or with ipilimumab, at or shortly before surgery. These receptors came from an adult with non-small cell lung cancer. The CDR3 runs from the conserved cysteine through the conserved F or W. D genes are given only for firm matches. Clone size, where shown, is once, few, many, or a class for clones that have expanded.

DNA	CDR3	size	D	length	J	V
TGTGCCAGCACCGAAGGCGGTTTAGCCAAAAACATTCAGTACTTC	CASTEGGLAKNIQYF	.	.	15	TRBJ2-4	TRBV28
TGTGCCAGCAGCTTAACAGCAGAAGCTTTCTTT	CASSLTAEAFF	.	.	11	TRBJ1-1	TRBV7-8
TGCGCCAGCAGCTTGGGCCTCTACAATGAGCAGTTCTTC	CASSLGLYNEQFF	.	.	13	TRBJ2-1	TRBV5-1
TGTGCCAGCAGCTCAGGGGGGATTGAAGCTTTCTTT	CASSSGGIEAFF	few	TRBD1	12	TRBJ1-1	TRBV7-9
TGTGCCAGCAGTTACATAGTTTTCGGGGGGCGGGAGACCCAGTACTTC	CASSYIVFGGRETQYF	.	.	16	TRBJ2-5	TRBV6-5
TGCGCCAGCAGCTTGGTGGCAAACTCCTACGAGCAGTACTTC	CASSLVANSYEQYF	.	.	14	TRBJ2-7	TRBV5-1
TGTGCCAGCAGTCAGACTAGGGGAGATACGCAGTATTTT	CASSQTRGDTQYF	.	.	13	TRBJ2-3	TRBV27
TGTGCCAGCAGCTTGGCCGGATGGGACACTGAAGCTTTCTTT	CASSLAGWDTEAFF	.	.	14	TRBJ1-1	TRBV5-6
TGTGCCTGGAGTCCACTAGCGGGATACGGGGAGACCCAGTACTTC	CAWSPLAGYGETQYF	.	TRBD2	15	TRBJ2-5	TRBV30
TGTGCCAGCAGCTCCGGAATAGCGGCGAACACCGGGGAGCTGTTTTTT	CASSSGIAANTGELFF	once	.	16	TRBJ2-2	TRBV11-3
TGTGCCAGCTCACCACAGGAAAACTATGGCTACACCTTC	CASSPQENYGYTF	.	.	13	TRBJ1-2	TRBV18
TGTGCCAGCAGTGTTGGATACCTCAGTGGCTACGAGCAGTACTTC	CASSVGYLSGYEQYF	once	.	15	TRBJ2-7	TRBV25-1
TGTGCCAGCAGTTCGCCCGGGACAGGTTCCAATGAGCAGTTCTTC	CASSSPGTGSNEQFF	.	TRBD1	15	TRBJ2-1	TRBV28
TGCGCCAGCAGCTACTCCAGGGGCCGCGATCTGAGGGCCTACAATGAGCAGTTCTTC	CASSYSRGRDLRAYNEQFF	.	.	19	TRBJ2-1	TRBV5-1
TGTGCCTGGAGCGAAGGGGGACAGGGAGGAAACACCATATATTTT	CAWSEGGQGGNTIYF	.	TRBD1	15	TRBJ1-3	TRBV30
TGCGCCAGCAGCTCAGCAGGGGTGAATGGGGGCTACACCTTC	CASSSAGVNGGYTF	.	.	14	TRBJ1-2	TRBV5-1
TGTGCCAGCAGAGATGGGGGCGCGGACTATGGCTACACCTTC	CASRDGGADYGYTF	.	.	14	TRBJ1-2	TRBV27
TGTGCCACCAGCGGTGGGGACGGGAACACTGAAGCTTTCTTT	CATSGGDGNTEAFF	.	.	14	TRBJ1-1	TRBV15
TGTGCCAGCAGCGGGACTAGCGGGAGGACCAATACGCAGTATTTT	CASSGTSGRTNTQYF	.	TRBD2	15	TRBJ2-3	TRBV14
TGTGCCAGCAGCCCCCCTGTTTGGCGGGAGCGTACAGATACGCAGTATTTT	CASSPPVWRERTDTQYF	once	TRBD2	17	TRBJ2-3	TRBV9
TGTGCCATCAAGAGGGACCGGAATAGCGACGAGCAGTACTTC	CAIKRDRNSDEQYF	few	.	14	TRBJ2-7	TRBV10-3